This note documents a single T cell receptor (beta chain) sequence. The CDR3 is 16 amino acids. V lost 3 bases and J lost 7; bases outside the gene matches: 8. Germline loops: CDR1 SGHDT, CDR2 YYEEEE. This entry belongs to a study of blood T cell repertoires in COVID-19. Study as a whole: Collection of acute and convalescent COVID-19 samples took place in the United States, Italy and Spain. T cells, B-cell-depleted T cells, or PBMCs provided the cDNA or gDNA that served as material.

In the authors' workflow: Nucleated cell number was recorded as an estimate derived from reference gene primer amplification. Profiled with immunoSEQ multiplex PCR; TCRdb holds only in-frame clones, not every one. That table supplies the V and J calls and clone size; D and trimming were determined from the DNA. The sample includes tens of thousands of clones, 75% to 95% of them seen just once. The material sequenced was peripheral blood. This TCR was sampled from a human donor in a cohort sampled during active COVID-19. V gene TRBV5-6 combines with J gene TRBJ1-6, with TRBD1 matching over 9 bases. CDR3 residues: CASSSIQGAGNSPLHF. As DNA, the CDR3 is TGTGCCAGCAGCTCGATACAGGGGGCGGGCAATTCACCCCTCCACTTT.